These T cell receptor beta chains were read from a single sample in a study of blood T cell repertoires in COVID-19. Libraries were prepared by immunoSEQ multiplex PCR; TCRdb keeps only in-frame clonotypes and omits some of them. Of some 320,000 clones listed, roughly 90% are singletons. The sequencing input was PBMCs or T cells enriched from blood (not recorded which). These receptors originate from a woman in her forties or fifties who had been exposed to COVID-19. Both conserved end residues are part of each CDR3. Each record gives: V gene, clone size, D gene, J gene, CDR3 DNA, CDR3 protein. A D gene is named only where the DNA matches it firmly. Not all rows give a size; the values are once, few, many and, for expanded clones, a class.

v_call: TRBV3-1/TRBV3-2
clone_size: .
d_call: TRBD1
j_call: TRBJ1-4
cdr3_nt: TGTGCCAGCAGCCAAAGGGGACAGATTGGGGAAAAACTGTTTTTT
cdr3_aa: CASSQRGQIGEKLFF

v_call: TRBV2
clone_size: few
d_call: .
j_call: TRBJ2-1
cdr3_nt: TGTGCCAGCAGTGAACCCTCTACCCTCCAAGCCTACAATGAGCAGTTCTTC
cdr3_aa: CASSEPSTLQAYNEQFF

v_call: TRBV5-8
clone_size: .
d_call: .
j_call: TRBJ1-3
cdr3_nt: TGTGCCAGCAGTATCCGCCGGGGGGCGAAAGGAAACACCATATATTTT
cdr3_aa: CASSIRRGAKGNTIYF

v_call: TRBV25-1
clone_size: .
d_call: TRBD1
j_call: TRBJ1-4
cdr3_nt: TGTGCCAGCAGTGTGACAGGGGCAGGGGAAAAACTGTTTTTT
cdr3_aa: CASSVTGAGEKLFF

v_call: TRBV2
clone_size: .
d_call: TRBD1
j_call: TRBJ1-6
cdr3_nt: TGTGCCAGCAGGGGGACGGGACAGGGGAATTCACCCCTCCACTTT
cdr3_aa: CASRGTGQGNSPLHF

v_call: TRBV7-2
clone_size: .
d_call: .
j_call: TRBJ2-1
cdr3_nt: TGTGCCAGCAGCTTCCACCCCGGTTTAGCGGACTACAATGAGCAGTTCTTC
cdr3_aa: CASSFHPGLADYNEQFF

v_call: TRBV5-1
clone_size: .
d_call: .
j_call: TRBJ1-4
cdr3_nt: TGCGCCAGCAGCTGGGGTTTGGACAGTCCGCTGTTTTTT
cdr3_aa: CASSWGLDSPLFF

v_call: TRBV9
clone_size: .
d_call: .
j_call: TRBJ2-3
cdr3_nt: TGTGCCAGCAGCGTAGAATTAGCGGCGCCTCACGGCCCAGATACGCAGTATTTT
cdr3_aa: CASSVELAAPHGPDTQYF

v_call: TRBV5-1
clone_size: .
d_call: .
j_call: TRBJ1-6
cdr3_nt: TGCGCCAGCAGCTTGGGGCAGAATAATTCACCCCTCCACTTT
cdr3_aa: CASSLGQNNSPLHF

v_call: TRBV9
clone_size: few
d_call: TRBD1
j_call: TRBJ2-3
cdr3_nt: TGTGCCAGCAGCGAGGGACAGGGGGGCACAGATACGCAGTATTTT
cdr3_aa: CASSEGQGGTDTQYF

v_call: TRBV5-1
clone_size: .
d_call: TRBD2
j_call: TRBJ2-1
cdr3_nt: TGCGCCAGCAGCTTATGGACTAGCGGGGGGACTGAGCAGTTCTTC
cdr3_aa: CASSLWTSGGTEQFF

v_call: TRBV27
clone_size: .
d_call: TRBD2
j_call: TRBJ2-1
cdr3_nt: TGTGCCAGCAGCTTGAGCGGGGTTGCGTACAATGAGCAGTTCTTC
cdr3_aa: CASSLSGVAYNEQFF

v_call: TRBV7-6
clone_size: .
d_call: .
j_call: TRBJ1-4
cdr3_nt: TGTGCCAGCAGCTACAGAGAAGCTAATGAAAAACTGTTTTTT
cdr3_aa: CASSYREANEKLFF

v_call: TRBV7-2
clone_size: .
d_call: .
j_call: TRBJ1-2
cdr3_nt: TGTGCCAGCAGCCCCGGGGGTGCCTCGGGTAACTATGGCTACACCTTC
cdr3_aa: CASSPGGASGNYGYTF

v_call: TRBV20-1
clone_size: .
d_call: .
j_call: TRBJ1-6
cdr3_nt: TGCAGTGCTAGTTATGCACATTCGGGTTCTCCGTCGCCTTCACCCCTCCACTTT
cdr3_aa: CSASYAHSGSPSPSPLHF

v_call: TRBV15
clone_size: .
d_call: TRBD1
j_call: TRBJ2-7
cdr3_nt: TGTGCCACCAGCAGAGGGACGGGACAGGGGCGGTACGAGCAGTACTTC
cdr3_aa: CATSRGTGQGRYEQYF

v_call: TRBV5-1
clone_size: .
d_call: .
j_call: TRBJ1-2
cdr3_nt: TGCGCCAGCAGCCCGGGGGGCGATGGCTACACCTTC
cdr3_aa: CASSPGGDGYTF

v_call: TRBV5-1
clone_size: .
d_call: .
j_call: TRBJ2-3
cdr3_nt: TGCGCCAGCAGCTTGGAGGGAGGCACCGATCTGGGCACAGATACGCAGTATTTT
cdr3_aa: CASSLEGGTDLGTDTQYF

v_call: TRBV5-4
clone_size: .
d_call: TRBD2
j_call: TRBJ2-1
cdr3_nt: TGTGCCAGCAGCAGGACTAGCGGGGGATACAATGAGCAGTTCTTC
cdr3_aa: CASSRTSGGYNEQFF

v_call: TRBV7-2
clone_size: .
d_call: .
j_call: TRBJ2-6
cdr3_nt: TGTGCCAGCAGCTTAGGTAGCGTGATTGGGGCCAACGTCCTGACTTTC
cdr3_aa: CASSLGSVIGANVLTF

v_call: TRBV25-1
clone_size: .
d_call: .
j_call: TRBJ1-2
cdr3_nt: TGTGCCAGCAGTGAAGCAGGGTCTATGAACTATGGCTACACCTTC
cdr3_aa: CASSEAGSMNYGYTF

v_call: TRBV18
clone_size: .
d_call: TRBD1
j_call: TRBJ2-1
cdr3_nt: TGTGCCAGCTCACCTTTGGGACAGGGGGTGAATGAGCAGTTCTTC
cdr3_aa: CASSPLGQGVNEQFF

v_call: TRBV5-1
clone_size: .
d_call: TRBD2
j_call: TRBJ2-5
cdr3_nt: TGCGCCAGCAGCGATATGAGCGGGGGGGCAGGTACCCAGTACTTC
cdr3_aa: CASSDMSGGAGTQYF

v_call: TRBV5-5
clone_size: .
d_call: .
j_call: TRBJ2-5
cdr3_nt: TGTGCCAGCAGCTTGCGGTCCCGTGAAAGAGAGACCCAGTACTTC
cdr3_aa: CASSLRSRERETQYF

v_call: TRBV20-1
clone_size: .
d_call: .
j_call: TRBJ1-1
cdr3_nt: TGCAGTGCTAGTGCTGGGACACTGAACACTGAAGCTTTCTTT
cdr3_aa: CSASAGTLNTEAFF

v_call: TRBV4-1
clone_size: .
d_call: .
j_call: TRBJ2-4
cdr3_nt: TGCGCCAGCAGCCAAGATTGGCAGGGGCTTGGCATTCAGTACTTC
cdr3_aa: CASSQDWQGLGIQYF

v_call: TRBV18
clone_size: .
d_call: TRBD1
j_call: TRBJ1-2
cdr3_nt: TGTGCCAGCTCACCAGAAACAGGGGAGTACGGCTACACCTTC
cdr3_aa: CASSPETGEYGYTF